Shown below are 30 T cell receptor beta chains from a single sample sequenced in a study of CD8 T cells in ankylosing spondylitis. TCRdb called the 5' RACE reads again in MiXCR, with one record for every CDR3 protein. The sample holds 220,000 or so distinct CDR3 sequences, about 10% seen once. Sequenced: blood, either unsorted or a sorted T cell fraction (not recorded which). The receptors come from a male donor with ankylosing spondylitis or in good health (not recorded which).

This clonotype appeared many times. This CDR3 is CASSPYTAYTGELFF. CDR3 in DNA: TGCGCCAGCAGCCCATACACGGCCTACACCGGGGAGCTGTTTTTT. The chain has TRBV5-1 and TRBJ2-2; D is unresolved. The CDR3 has 15 amino acids. Germline lookup yields CDR1 SGHRS and CDR2 YFSETQ. V was pared by 4 bases and J by 3 bases, with 13 bases between.

The CDR3, as DNA: TGCGCCAGCAGCTTGGAAGGGACAGGGCTGACCTACGAGCAGTACTTC. This codes for CASSLEGTGLTYEQYF. This rearrangement joins TRBV5-1 to TRBJ2-7, with TRBD1 matching over 9 bases. CDR3 size: 16 residues. V shed 0 bases, J shed 2 bases, and the junction held 6 bases outside the gene matches. The germline V gene has CDR1 SGHRS and CDR2 YFSETQ.

About this clonotype itself: A read error may account for a junction end that differs from germline. The V and J genes are TRBV11-1 and TRBJ2-5; 15 bases line up with TRBD2. This CDR3 is built from 18 residues. Germline lookup yields CDR1 SGHAT and CDR2 FQDESV (reference sequence). The CDR3: CASSFPGLAGGKQEAQYF. CDR3 DNA: TGTGCCAGCAGCTTTCCCGGACTAGCGGGGGGGAAACAAGAGGCCCAGTACTTC. The whole variable domain, remainder taken from reference TRBV11-1 and TRBJ2-5, is EAEVAQSPRYKITEKSQAVAFWCDPISGHATLYWYRQILGQGPELLVQFQDESVVDDSQLPKDRFSAERLKGVDSTLKIQPAELGDSAMYLCASSFPGLAGGKQEAQYFGPGTRLLVL.

This chain connects TRBV3-1 to TRBJ2-2, with 7 bases aligning to TRBD1. Germline CDR1 is LGHDT and CDR2 is YNNKEL (reference sequence). Trimming cost V 1 base and J 4 bases; bases outside gene matches: 12. The CDR3 is made up of 18 amino acids. The CDR3 DNA reads TGTGCCAGCAGCCAAGGGTTAGGGGGCTTGCGAGGCACCGGGGAGCTGTTTTTT. This codes for CASSQGLGGLRGTGELFF.

This clonotype was counted ten times or more. The chain joins TRBV3-1 to TRBJ1-2; no clear D. V was clipped by 2 bases and J by 7 bases, with 5 bases between them. This CDR3 spans 11 amino acids. The germline CDR1 and CDR2 sequences are LGHDT and YNNKEL (reference sequence). For the CDR3, the DNA is TGTGCCAGCAGCCAATGGGGTGGCTACACCTTC. It codes for CASSQWGGYTF.

The J gene is TRBJ2-5, the V gene TRBV5-1, with 7 bases matching TRBD2. V lost 1 base and J lost 3; bases outside the gene matches: 3. The V gene's germline CDR1 is SGHRS and CDR2 YFSETQ. The CDR3 sequence is 14 residues long. CDR3 residues: CASSLRSGEETQYF. CDR3 DNA sequence: TGCGCCAGCAGCTTGAGGAGCGGGGAAGAGACCCAGTACTTC.

This clonotype was counted ten times or more. This chain connects TRBV9 to TRBJ2-2; 8 nucleotides agree with TRBD2. CDR3 size: 17 residues. Trimming removed 4 bases from V and 1 base from J; junction bases left unmatched: 9. CDR1 is SGDLS and CDR2 is YYNGEE in the germline V gene. CDR3 amino acids: CASSPRGSGMNTGELFF. The CDR3 DNA follows: TGTGCCAGCAGCCCCCGGGGTAGCGGGATGAACACCGGGGAGCTGTTTTTT.

In its sample, this clonotype was seen many times. The CDR3, as DNA: TGTGCCAGCAGTTCCCCTTCAGGGGAACGATTCCAAGAGACCCAGTACTTC. Amino acids: CASSSPSGERFQETQYF. This chain uses TRBV12-3 or TRBV12-4 with TRBJ2-5, with D perhaps matching TRBD1 (6 bases). The CDR3 is made up of 17 amino acids. With 4 bases removed from V and 1 base from J, the gap between germline ends came to 19 bases.

The table lists this clonotype with many counts. The chain has TRBV7-2 and TRBJ2-3; no clear D. Germline CDR1 reads SGHTA; CDR2 reads FQGNSA. Trimming removed 4 bases from V and 6 bases from J, with 14 bases in between. This CDR3 is 14 amino acids long. The CDR3 nucleotides are TGTGCCAGCAGCTCCATAAGGTTATCTGATACGCAGTATTTT. This encodes CASSSIRLSDTQYF.

This clonotype was seen at least ten times. The V call is TRBV5-5, the J call TRBJ2-2, with D unresolved. CDR1 SGHKS and CDR2 YYEKEE come from the germline V gene (reference sequence). Deletions cut 8 bases from V and 1 base from J, with 9 bases between. CDR3 length: 13 amino acids. DNA for the CDR3: TGTGCCAGTTGGTCCATGAACACCGGGGAGCTGTTTTTT. Protein product: CASWSMNTGELFF.

This clonotype came up many times. The V and J genes are TRBV20-1 and TRBJ2-1, with TRBD2 matching over 10 bases. The V gene end was trimmed by 7 bases and the J gene end by 3 bases; junction bases not matched to a gene: 3. This CDR3 has 13 residues. CDR1 and CDR2 (germline): DFQATT, SNEGSKA (reference sequence). Here the CDR3 DNA reads TGCAGTGTCCTAGCGGGGGACTACAATGAGCAGTTCTTC. Translation gives CSVLAGDYNEQFF.

The J gene is TRBJ2-7, the V gene TRBV3-1; perhaps TRBD2 as D (6 bases). V lost 0 bases and J lost 6, with 12 bases in between. CDR1 is LGHDT and CDR2 is YNNKEL in the germline V gene (reference sequence). The length of the CDR3 is 14 residues. CDR3 loop: CASSQDGGVSEQYF. The CDR3 DNA follows: TGTGCCAGCAGCCAAGACGGAGGGGTTTCCGAGCAGTACTTC.

The sample holds a few counts of this clonotype. The chain uses TRBV13 and TRBJ2-7, with D hard to call. The CDR3 runs to 13 residues. Germline-derived CDR1 and CDR2 are PRHDT and FYEKMQ (reference sequence). Trimming pared 4 bases from V and 2 bases from J, leaving 9 bases between. The CDR3 here is CASSSSMTYEQYF. CDR3 DNA sequence: TGTGCCAGCAGCTCGTCGATGACCTACGAGCAGTACTTC.

J is TRBJ2-1 and V is TRBV2; D gene ambiguous. This CDR3 has 16 amino acids. The ends were cut back, 1 base at V and 2 bases at J, with 12 bases in the middle. Per the germline V gene, CDR1 is SNHLY and CDR2 is FYNNEI. CDR3 nucleotide sequence: TGTGCCAGCAGTGAAGAACACGGAGAGACCTACAATGAGCAGTTCTTC. Its protein product is CASSEEHGETYNEQFF.

With respect to this clonotype: A much larger clone lies a single base off, so this may be a read error. The CDR3 DNA reads TGTGTCAGCAGTGGGGGACAGGGGGCTTACGAGCAGTACTTC. Protein: CVSSGGQGAYEQYF. This sequence joins TRBV25-1 and TRBJ2-7; TRBD1 agrees at 12 bases. The CDR3 is 14 amino acids. CDR1 and CDR2 (germline): MGHDK, SYGVNS.

Many counts were recorded for this clonotype. This rearrangement joins TRBV6-1 to TRBJ2-7, with a possible D match to TRBD1 (5 bases). V was shortened by 5 bases and J by 7 bases, with 18 bases between the two germline ends. The V gene's germline CDR1 is MNHNS and CDR2 SASEGT. The CDR3 contains 14 residues. CDR3 residues: CASSPGPVAGEQYF. CDR3 bases: TGTGCCAGCAGTCCAGGGCCGGTTGCTGGGGAGCAGTACTTC.

Ten or more counts support this clonotype. V and J are TRBV20-1 and TRBJ2-3; possibly TRBD2 for D (7 bases). Germline V gene lookup returns CDR1 DFQATT and CDR2 SNEGSKA (reference sequence). The CDR3 loop spans 13 amino acids. CDR3 nucleotide sequence: TGCAGCTCGGGGGGCCCCTCCACAGATACGCAGTATTTT. This encodes CSSGGPSTDTQYF.

This clonotype was observed a few times. The chain has TRBV10-3 and TRBJ2-3; tentative D call: TRBD2 (6 bases). The CDR3 spans 16 residues. V was shortened by 6 bases and J by 0 bases, with 16 bases between the two germline ends. Per the germline V gene, CDR1 is ENHRY and CDR2 is SYGVKD. The CDR3 DNA is TGTGCCATCAGCCCCGCGGGGCCCACTAGCACAGATACGCAGTATTTT. Protein product: CAISPAGPTSTDTQYF.

This clonotype has a count of ten or more. V and J are TRBV12-3 or TRBV12-4 and TRBJ2-7, with D uncertain. The CDR3 covers 14 residues. V was cut by 6 bases and J by 0 bases, with 12 bases left in between. The CDR3 bases are TGTGCCAGCAGCCCGGACGGCATCTCCTACGAGCAGTACTTC. Protein: CASSPDGISYEQYF.

This clonotype was seen many times. The chain uses TRBV20-1 and TRBJ2-5; D might be TRBD1 or TRBD2, each matching 5 bases. V lost 2 bases to trimming and J lost 5 bases, with 15 bases between them. The germline V gene has CDR1 DFQATT and CDR2 SNEGSKA (reference sequence). The CDR3 has 14 amino acids. The CDR3 nucleotides read TGCAGTGCTAGAATTCCTCCGGGACGGGAGACCCAGTACTTC. It codes for CSARIPPGRETQYF.

As regards this clonotype: A much larger clone is a single base away; this may be a read error. The chain is built from TRBV28 and TRBJ1-4; possibly TRBD1 for D (5 bases). CDR3 length: 17 amino acids. CDR1 and CDR2 from the germline V gene are MDHEN and SYDVKM. Trimming stripped 3 bases from V and 4 bases from J, with 18 bases between. CDR3 protein: CASSLLGRAQGNEKLFF. The CDR3 DNA sequence: TGTGCCAGCAGTTTGCTGGGCAGGGCTCAGGGTAATGAAAAACTGTTTTTT.

The table lists this clonotype with many counts. This rearrangement joins TRBV7-6 to TRBJ2-7; possible D gene TRBD1, 5 bases. V was pared by 3 bases and J by 2 bases, with 11 bases between. CDR1 SGHVS and CDR2 FNYEAQ come from the germline V gene. The CDR3 has 14 amino acids. This chain's CDR3 is CASSFRDRAYEQYF. CDR3 DNA: TGTGCCAGCAGCTTCCGAGACAGAGCCTACGAGCAGTACTTC.

In this sample, this clonotype turned up many times. The chain is built from TRBV20-1 and TRBJ2-1, with 8 bases that match TRBD2. V gave up 6 bases and J gave up 3 bases; unmatched junction bases: 10. From germline, CDR1 is DFQATT and CDR2 SNEGSKA (reference sequence). This CDR3 has 15 residues. Here the CDR3 reads CSAAPPAGVYNEQFF. Here the CDR3 DNA reads TGCAGTGCCGCCCCGCCAGCGGGGGTCTACAATGAGCAGTTCTTC.

This clonotype was seen repeatedly, ten times or more. The V call is TRBV21-1, the J call TRBJ2-1. TRBV21-1 is classified as a pseudogene. The CDR3 runs 17 residues. This CDR3 reads CASSKGRTGGSYNEQFF. CDR3 in DNA: TGTGCCAGCAGCAAAGGAAGAACAGGGGGCTCCTACAATGAGCAGTTCTTC.

The table lists this clonotype with many counts. Here the CDR3 reads CSVSHYGTGANNEQFF. The CDR3 nucleotides read TGCAGCGTTTCCCACTACGGGACAGGGGCGAACAATGAGCAGTTCTTC. This chain joins TRBV29-1 and TRBJ2-1, with TRBD1 matching over 10 bases. Germline V CDR1 and CDR2: SQVTM, ANQGSEA. V trimming: 5 bases; J trimming: 5 bases; junction bases outside the gene matches: 12. The CDR3 extends over 16 amino acids.

This clonotype was seen at least ten times. V usage is TRBV5-8 and J usage is TRBJ2-3, with 8 bases matching TRBD1. This CDR3 is built from 17 residues. Germline CDR1 and CDR2: SGHTS and YDEGEE. V lost 4 bases and J lost 1; bases outside the gene matches: 11. In nucleotides, the CDR3 is TGTGCCAGCAGCCCCAGACAGGGGACACCGGGCACAGATACGCAGTATTTT. As protein: CASSPRQGTPGTDTQYF.

This sequence joins TRBV15 and TRBJ1-2; D remains ambiguous. The V end lost 5 bases, the J end lost 3 bases, and 10 bases lay between the germline ends. This CDR3 contains 13 residues. Germline V gene data show CDR1 as LNHNV and CDR2 as YYDKDF (reference sequence). The CDR3 loop reads CATSLARHYGYTF. The CDR3 DNA reads as TGTGCCACCAGCTTGGCGCGCCACTATGGCTACACCTTC.

At least ten counts were recorded for this clonotype. The rearrangement links TRBV24-1 to TRBJ2-1; D remains ambiguous. The CDR3 covers 12 residues. Per germline, CDR1 KGHDR and CDR2 SFDVKD. V lost 5 bases, J lost 2 bases, and 3 bases lay in between. In DNA, the CDR3 is TGTGCCACCAGTGCGCCCTACAATGAGCAGTTCTTC. It is translated as CATSAPYNEQFF.

V and J are TRBV18 and TRBJ2-7; D is unresolved. With 3 bases removed from V and 5 bases from J, the gap between germline ends came to 20 bases. CDR1 and CDR2 (germline): KGHSH, LQKENI. The CDR3 is 16 residues long. CDR3 sequence reads: CASSPPSEMGIHEQYF. The CDR3, as DNA: TGTGCCAGCTCACCCCCATCGGAGATGGGTATCCACGAGCAGTACTTC.

This clonotype was counted many times. V gene TRBV7-9 combines with J gene TRBJ1-4; 9 bases are shared with TRBD1. V was pared by 5 bases and J by 6 bases, with 7 bases of the junction left unmatched. The CDR3 spans 15 residues. Germline CDR1 and CDR2: SEHNR and FQNEAQ (reference sequence). CDR3 residues: CASSAWDRVDEKLFF. The CDR3 nucleotides are TGTGCCAGCAGCGCCTGGGACAGGGTGGATGAAAAACTGTTTTTT.